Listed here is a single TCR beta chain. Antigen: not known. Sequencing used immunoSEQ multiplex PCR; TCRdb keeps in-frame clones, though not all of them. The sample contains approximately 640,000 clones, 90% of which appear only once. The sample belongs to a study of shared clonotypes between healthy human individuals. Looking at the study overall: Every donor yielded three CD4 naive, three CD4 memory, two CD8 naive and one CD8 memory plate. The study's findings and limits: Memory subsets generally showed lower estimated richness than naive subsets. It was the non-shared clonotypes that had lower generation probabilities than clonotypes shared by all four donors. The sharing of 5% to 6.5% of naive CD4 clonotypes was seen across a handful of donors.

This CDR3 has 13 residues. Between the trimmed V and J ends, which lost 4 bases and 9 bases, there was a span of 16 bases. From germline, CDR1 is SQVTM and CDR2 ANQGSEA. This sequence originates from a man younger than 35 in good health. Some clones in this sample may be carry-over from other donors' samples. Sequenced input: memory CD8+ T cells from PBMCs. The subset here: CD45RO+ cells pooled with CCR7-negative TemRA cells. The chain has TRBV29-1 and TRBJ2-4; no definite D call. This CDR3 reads CSVVSIAPVIQYF. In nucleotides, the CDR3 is TGCAGCGTTGTCTCTATAGCCCCCGTCATTCAGTACTTC.